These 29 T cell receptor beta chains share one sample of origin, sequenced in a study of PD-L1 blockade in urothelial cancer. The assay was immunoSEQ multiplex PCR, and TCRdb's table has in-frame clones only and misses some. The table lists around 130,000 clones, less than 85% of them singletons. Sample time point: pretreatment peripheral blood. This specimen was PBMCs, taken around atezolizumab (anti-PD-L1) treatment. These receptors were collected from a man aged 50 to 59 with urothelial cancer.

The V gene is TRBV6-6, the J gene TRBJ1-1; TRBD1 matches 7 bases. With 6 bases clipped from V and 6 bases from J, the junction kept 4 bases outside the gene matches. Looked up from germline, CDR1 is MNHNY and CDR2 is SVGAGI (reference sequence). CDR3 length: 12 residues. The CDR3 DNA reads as TGTGCCAGCAGGGTTCAGGGGGCTGAAGCTTTCTTT. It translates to CASRVQGAEAFF.

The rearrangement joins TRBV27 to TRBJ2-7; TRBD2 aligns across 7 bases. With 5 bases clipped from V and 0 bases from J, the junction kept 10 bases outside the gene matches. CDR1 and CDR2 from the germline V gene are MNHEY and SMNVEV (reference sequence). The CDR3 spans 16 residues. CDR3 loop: CASSQRGDASSYEQYF. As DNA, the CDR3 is TGTGCCAGCAGTCAACGGGGGGACGCGAGCTCCTACGAGCAGTACTTC.

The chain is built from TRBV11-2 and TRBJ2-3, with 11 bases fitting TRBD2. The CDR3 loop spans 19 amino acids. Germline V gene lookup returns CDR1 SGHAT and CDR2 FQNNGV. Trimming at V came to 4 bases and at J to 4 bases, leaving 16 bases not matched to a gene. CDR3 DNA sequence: TGTGCCAGCAGCTCTCCCCTCCTTAGCGGGAGGGCCGGGTCAGATACGCAGTATTTT. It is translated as CASSSPLLSGRAGSDTQYF.

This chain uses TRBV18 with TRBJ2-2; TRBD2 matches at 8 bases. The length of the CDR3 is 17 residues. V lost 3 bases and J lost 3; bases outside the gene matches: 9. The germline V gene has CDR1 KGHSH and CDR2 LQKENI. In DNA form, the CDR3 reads TGTGCCAGCTCACCCCGGAGCGGGAGTCGGGACACCGGGGAGCTGTTTTTT. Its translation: CASSPRSGSRDTGELFF.

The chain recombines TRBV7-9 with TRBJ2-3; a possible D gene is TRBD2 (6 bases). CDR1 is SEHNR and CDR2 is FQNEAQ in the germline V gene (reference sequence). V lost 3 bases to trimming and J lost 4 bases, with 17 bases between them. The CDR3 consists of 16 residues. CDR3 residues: CASSFPSEYPPDTQYF. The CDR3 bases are TGTGCCAGCAGCTTCCCTAGCGAGTATCCCCCAGATACGCAGTATTTT.

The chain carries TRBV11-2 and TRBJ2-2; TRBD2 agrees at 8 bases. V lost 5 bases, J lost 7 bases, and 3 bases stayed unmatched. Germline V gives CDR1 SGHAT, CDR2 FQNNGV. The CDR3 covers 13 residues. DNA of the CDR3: TGTGCCAGCAGCGGGCGGGAGGACGGGGAGCTGTTTTTT. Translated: CASSGREDGELFF.

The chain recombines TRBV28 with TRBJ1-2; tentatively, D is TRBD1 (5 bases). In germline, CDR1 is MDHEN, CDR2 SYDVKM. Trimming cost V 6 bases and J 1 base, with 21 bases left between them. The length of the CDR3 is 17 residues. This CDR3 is CASSPQRGAQVNYGYTF. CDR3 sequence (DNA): TGTGCCAGCAGCCCCCAAAGGGGTGCTCAAGTTAACTATGGCTACACCTTC.

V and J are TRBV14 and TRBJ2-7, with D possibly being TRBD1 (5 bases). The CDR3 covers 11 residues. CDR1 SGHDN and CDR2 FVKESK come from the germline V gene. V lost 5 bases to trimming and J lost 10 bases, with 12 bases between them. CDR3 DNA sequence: TGTGCCAGCAGCTCAGGGCCCTCTCAGTACTTC. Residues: CASSSGPSQYF.

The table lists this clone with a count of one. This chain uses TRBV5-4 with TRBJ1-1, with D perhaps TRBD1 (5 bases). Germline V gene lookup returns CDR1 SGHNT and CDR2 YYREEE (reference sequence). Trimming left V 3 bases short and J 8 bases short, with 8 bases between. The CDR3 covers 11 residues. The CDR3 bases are TGTGCCAGCAGCTGGGGCAGGGAAGCTTTCTTT. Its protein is CASSWGREAFF. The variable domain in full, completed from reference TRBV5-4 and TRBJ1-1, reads ETGVTQSPTHLIKTRGQQVTLRCSSQSGHNTVSWYQQALGQGPQFIFQYYREEENGRGNFPPRFSGLQFPNYSSELNVNALELDDSALYLCASSWGREAFFGQGTRLTVV.

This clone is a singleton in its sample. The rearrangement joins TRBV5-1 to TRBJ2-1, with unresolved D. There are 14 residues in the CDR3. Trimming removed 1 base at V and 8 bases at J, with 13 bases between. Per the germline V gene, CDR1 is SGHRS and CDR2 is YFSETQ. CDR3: CASSLLDLVDEQFF. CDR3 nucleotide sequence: TGCGCCAGCAGCTTGCTAGACCTAGTTGATGAGCAGTTCTTC. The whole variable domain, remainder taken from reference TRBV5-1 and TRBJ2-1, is KAGVTQTPRYLIKTRGQQVTLSCSPISGHRSVSWYQQTPGQGLQFLFEYFSETQRNKGNFPGRFSGRQFSNSRSEMNVSTLELGDSALYLCASSLLDLVDEQFFGPGTRLTVL.

CDR3 sequence (DNA): TGTGCCAGCAGCATCGCAGCTAGCGGGGATAGCTCCTACAATGAGCAGTTCTTC. This sequence encodes CASSIAASGDSSYNEQFF. This chain uses TRBV11-3 with TRBJ2-1; 9 positions agree with TRBD2. CDR3 length: 18 amino acids. CDR1 and CDR2 from the germline V gene are SGHNT and YENEEA. V gave up 5 bases and J gave up 0 bases; unmatched junction bases: 11.

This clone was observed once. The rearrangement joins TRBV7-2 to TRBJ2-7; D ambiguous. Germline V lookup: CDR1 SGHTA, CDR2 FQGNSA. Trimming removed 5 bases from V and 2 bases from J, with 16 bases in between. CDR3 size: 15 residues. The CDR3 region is CASSREAVVPYEQYF. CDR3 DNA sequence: TGTGCCAGCAGCCGCGAAGCTGTAGTACCCTACGAGCAGTACTTC.

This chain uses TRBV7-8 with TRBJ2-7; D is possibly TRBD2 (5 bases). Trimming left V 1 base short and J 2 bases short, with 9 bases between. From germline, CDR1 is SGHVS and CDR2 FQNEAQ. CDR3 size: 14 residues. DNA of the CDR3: TGTGCCAGCAGCTTAGTGACGGGAACCTACGAGCAGTACTTC. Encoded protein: CASSLVTGTYEQYF.

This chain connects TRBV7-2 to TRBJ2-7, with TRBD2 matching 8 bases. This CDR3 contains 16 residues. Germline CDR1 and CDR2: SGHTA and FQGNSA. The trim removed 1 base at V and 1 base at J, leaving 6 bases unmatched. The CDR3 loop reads CASSLGASGLSYEQYF. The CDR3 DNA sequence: TGTGCCAGCAGCTTAGGGGCTAGCGGGCTTTCCTACGAGCAGTACTTC.

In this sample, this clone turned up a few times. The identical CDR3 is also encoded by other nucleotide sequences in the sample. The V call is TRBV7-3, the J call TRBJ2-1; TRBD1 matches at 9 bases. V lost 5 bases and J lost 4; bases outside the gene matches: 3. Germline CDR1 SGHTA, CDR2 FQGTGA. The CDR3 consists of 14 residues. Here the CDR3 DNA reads TGTGCCAGCAGCCCTGGGACAGGGTACAATGAGCAGTTCTTC. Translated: CASSPGTGYNEQFF. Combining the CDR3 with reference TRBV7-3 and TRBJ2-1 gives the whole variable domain GAGVSQTPSNKVTEKGKYVELRCDPISGHTALYWYRQSLGQGPEFLIYFQGTGAADDSGLPNDRFFAVRPEGSVSTLKIQRTERGDSAVYLCASSPGTGYNEQFFGPGTRLTVL.

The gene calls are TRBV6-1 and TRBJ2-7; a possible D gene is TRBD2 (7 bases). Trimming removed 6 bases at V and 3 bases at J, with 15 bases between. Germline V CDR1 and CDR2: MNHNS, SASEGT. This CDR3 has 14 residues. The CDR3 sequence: CASRAAGAVYEQYF. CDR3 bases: TGTGCCAGCAGAGCCGCGGGGGCAGTCTACGAGCAGTACTTC.

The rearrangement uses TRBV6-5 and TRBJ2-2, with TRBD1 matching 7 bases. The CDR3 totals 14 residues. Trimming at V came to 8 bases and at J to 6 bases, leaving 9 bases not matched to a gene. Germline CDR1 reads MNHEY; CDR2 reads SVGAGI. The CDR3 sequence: CASAWGQSSGELFF. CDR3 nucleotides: TGTGCCAGCGCATGGGGACAGTCGTCCGGGGAGCTGTTTTTT.

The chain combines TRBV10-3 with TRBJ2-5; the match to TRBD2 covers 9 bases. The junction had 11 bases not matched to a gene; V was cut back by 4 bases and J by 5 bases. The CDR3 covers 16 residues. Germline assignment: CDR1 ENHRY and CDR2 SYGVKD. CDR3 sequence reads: CAISGSGREGRETQYF. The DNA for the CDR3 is TGTGCCATCAGTGGATCGGGGCGGGAGGGCCGGGAGACCCAGTACTTC.

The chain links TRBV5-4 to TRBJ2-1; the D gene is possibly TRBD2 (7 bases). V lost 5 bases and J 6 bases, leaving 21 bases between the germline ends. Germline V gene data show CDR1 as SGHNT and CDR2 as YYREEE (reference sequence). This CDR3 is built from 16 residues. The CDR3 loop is CASRTGGSGATNEQFF. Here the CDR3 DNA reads TGTGCCAGCAGGACCGGGGGGTCAGGGGCGACCAATGAGCAGTTCTTC.

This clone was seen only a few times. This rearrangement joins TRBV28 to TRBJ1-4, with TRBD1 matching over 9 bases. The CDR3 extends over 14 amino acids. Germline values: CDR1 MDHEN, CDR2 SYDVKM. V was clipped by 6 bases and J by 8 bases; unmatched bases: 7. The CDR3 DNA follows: TGTGCCAGCAGGGAACAGGGGGCAGGCGAAAAACTGTTTTTT. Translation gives CASREQGAGEKLFF. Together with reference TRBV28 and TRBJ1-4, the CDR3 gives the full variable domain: DVKVTQSSRYLVKRTGEKVFLECVQDMDHENMFWYRQDPGLGLRLIYFSYDVKMKEKGDIPEGYSVSREKKERFSLILESASTNQTSMYLCASREQGAGEKLFFGSGTQLSVL.

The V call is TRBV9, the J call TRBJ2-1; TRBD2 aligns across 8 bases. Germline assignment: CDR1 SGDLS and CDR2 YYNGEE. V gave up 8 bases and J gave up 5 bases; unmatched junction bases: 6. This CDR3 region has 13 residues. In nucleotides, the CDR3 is TGTGCCAGTAGTGAACTAGCGGACAATGAGCAGTTCTTC. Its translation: CASSELADNEQFF.

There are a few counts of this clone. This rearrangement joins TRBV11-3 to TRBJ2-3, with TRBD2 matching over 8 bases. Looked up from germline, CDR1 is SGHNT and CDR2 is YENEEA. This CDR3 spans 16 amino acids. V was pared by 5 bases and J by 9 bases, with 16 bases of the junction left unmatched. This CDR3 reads CASSPSSGTSKATQYF. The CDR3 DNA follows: TGTGCCAGCAGCCCATCATCCGGGACTAGTAAGGCGACGCAGTATTTT.

As DNA, the CDR3 is TGTGCCAGCAGTAACAAAGAGGGCAATCAGCCCCAGCATTTT. Translating it yields CASSNKEGNQPQHF. The rearrangement joins TRBV6-6 to TRBJ1-5; D unclear. The germline V gene has CDR1 MNHNY and CDR2 SVGAGI (reference sequence). The CDR3 sequence is 14 residues long. The V gene lost 5 bases and the J gene lost 2 bases, with 10 bases spanning the gap.

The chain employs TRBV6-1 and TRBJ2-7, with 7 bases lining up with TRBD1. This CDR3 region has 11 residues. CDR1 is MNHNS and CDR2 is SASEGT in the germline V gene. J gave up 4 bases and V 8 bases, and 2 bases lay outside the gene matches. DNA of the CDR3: TGTGCCAGCCGCAGGGGGTACGAGCAGTACTTC. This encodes CASRRGYEQYF.

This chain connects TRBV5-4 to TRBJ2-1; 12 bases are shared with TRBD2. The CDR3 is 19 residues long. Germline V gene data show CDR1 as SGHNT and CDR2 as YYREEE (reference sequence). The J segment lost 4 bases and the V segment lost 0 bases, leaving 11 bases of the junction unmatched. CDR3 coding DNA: TGTGCCAGCAGCTTGGGGGCTCTAGCGGGAGGGTCAGTTTACAATGAGCAGTTCTTC. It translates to CASSLGALAGGSVYNEQFF.

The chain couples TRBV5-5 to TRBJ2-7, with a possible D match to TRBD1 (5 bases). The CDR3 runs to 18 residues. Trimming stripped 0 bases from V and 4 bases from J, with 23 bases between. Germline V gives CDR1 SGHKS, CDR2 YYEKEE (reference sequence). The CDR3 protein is CASSLAWGPLGLGYEQYF. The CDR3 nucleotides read TGTGCCAGCAGCTTGGCATGGGGCCCACTCGGCCTTGGGTACGAGCAGTACTTC.

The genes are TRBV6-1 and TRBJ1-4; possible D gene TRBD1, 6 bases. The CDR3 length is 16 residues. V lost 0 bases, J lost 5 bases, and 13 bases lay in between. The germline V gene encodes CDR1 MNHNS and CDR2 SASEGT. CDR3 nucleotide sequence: TGTGCCAGCAGTGAAGCAATGACAGGCTTGAATGAAAAACTGTTTTTT. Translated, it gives CASSEAMTGLNEKLFF.

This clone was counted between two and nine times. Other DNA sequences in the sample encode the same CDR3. CDR3 protein: CASSLTYRGSNYGYTF. The CDR3 DNA follows: TGTGCCAGCAGCTTAACGTATAGGGGCTCTAACTATGGCTACACCTTC. This chain connects TRBV7-3 to TRBJ1-2; D may be TRBD1 (5 bases). The germline CDR1 and CDR2 sequences are SGHTA and FQGTGA. The CDR3 has 16 amino acids. Trimming took off 0 bases at V and 0 bases at J, with 11 bases between the two ends. The whole variable domain, remainder taken from reference TRBV7-3 and TRBJ1-2, is GAGVSQTPSNKVTEKGKYVELRCDPISGHTALYWYRQSLGQGPEFLIYFQGTGAADDSGLPNDRFFAVRPEGSVSTLKIQRTERGDSAVYLCASSLTYRGSNYGYTFGSGTRLTVV.

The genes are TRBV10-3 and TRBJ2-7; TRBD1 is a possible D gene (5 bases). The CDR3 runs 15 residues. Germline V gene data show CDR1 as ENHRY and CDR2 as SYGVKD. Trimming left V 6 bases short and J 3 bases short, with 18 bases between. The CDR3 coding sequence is TGTGCCATCAGCGGAAGACAGTCGATAGTCTACGAGCAGTACTTC. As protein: CAISGRQSIVYEQYF.